Here is one T cell receptor (beta chain) with its context. Its specificity is unknown. The method was immunoSEQ multiplex PCR; TCRdb's version includes in-frame clones alone and lacks a portion of them. The data contain some 130,000 clones, about 80% of them singletons. This specimen belongs to a study of cytomegalovirus exposure and HLA in healthy donors. Whole-study results and caveats: Many donors shared some public TCRs, even though most TCR sequences were rare.

J lost 7 bases, V lost 0 bases, and 6 bases had no gene match. This CDR3 contains 15 residues. Germline V gives CDR1 SGHRS, CDR2 YFSETQ. The sequence came from a man aged 30 to 45 in good health and CMV-seropositive. V and J are TRBV5-1 and TRBJ2-3; 9 bases map to TRBD2. The sequenced sample consisted of PBMCs. CDR3 sequence reads: CASSLAGLAGYTQYF. The CDR3 DNA reads as TGCGCCAGCAGCTTGGCCGGGCTAGCGGGGTATACGCAGTATTTT.